This T cell receptor (beta chain) stems from a study of metastatic and nonmetastatic thyroid tumors. At the level of the study: Malignant thyroid and benign thyroid patients provided blood and tumor or nodule tissue whose repertoires were compared.

Original data processing: Variation in CDR3 across clinicopathological groups served as the basis for constructing a distant-metastasis classifier in papillary thyroid cancer. TCRdb reassembled clones from the PCR reads with MiXCR. In this record, the V and J calls reflect TCRdb's handling and not the investigators' own analysis. The table records 10,000 to 13,000 clones, 28% of them present only once. Trimming took off 4 bases at V and 0 bases at J, with 7 bases between the two ends. The CDR3 sequence is 14 residues long. CDR1 and CDR2 (germline): SGHVS, FQNEAQ. By share, this clone ranks as medium-sized (0.01 to 0.1%). What it binds is not known. Study-level findings and limits: In both blood and tumor samples, TCR beta diversity was reported significantly higher for malignant than benign nodules.

Thyroid surgery was performed in patients who had received no treatment beforehand. The chain uses TRBV7-8 and TRBJ1-3; D is uncertain. The source is a male donor with papillary thyroid cancer or a benign thyroid nodule (not recorded which). Some clones in this sample may be carry-over from other donors' samples. Sequenced: tumor tissue. The CDR3 loop is CASSSTFSGNTIYF. CDR3 in DNA: TGTGCCAGCAGCTCCACCTTCTCTGGAAACACCATATATTTT.